One sample yielded the 11 T cell receptor beta chains listed below, sequenced in a study of cytomegalovirus exposure and HLA in healthy donors. Researchers ran the PCR with 60 Vbeta and 13 Jbeta primers. Libraries were prepared by immunoSEQ multiplex PCR; TCRdb keeps only in-frame clonotypes and omits some of them. The sample shows over 200,000 clones, over 65% of them seen only once. Material for sequencing was PBMCs. All receptors come from a human donor in good health.

The V and J genes are TRBV7-6 and TRBJ2-7; a possible D gene is TRBD1 (6 bases). From germline, CDR1 is SGHVS and CDR2 FNYEAQ. Trimming removed 1 base at V and 4 bases at J, with 11 bases between. There are 14 residues in the CDR3. The DNA of the CDR3 is TGTGCCAGCAGCTTAGGGGCAGGGGAATACGAGCAGTACTTC. The encoded protein is CASSLGAGEYEQYF.

The chain uses TRBV25-1 and TRBJ1-4, with a possible D match to TRBD1 (5 bases). Germline-derived CDR1 and CDR2 are MGHDK and SYGVNS. This CDR3 has 13 residues. With 1 base removed from V and 11 bases from J, the gap between germline ends came to 11 bases. CDR3 in DNA: TGTGCCAGCAGTGAATTGGGGAAGGGGAAACTGTTTTTT. Translated, it gives CASSELGKGKLFF. Using reference TRBV25-1 and TRBJ1-4 for the parts outside the CDR3, the full variable domain is EADIYQTPRYLVIGTGKKITLECSQTMGHDKMYWYQQDPGMELHLIHYSYGVNSTEKGDLSSESTVSRIRTEHFPLTLESARPSHTSQYLCASSELGKGKLFFGSGTQLSVL.

The genes are TRBV10-1 and TRBJ2-2; D might be TRBD2 (6 bases). This CDR3 contains 16 residues. V was shortened by 3 bases and J by 4 bases, with 15 bases between the two germline ends. Germline V lookup: CDR1 WNHNN, CDR2 SYGVQD (reference sequence). The CDR3 loop is CASSEVSGGLTGELFF. In DNA, the CDR3 is TGCGCCAGCAGTGAAGTTAGCGGAGGCCTCACCGGGGAGCTGTTTTTT.

The chain uses TRBV4-2 and TRBJ1-5; D gene ambiguous. CDR1 is LGHNA, CDR2 YNFKEQ, per germline. The V end lost 0 bases, the J end lost 4 bases, and 13 bases lay between the germline ends. The CDR3 contains 16 residues. The CDR3 spells CASSQDPRSINQPQHF. CDR3 sequence (DNA): TGTGCCAGCAGCCAAGATCCGAGATCAATAAATCAGCCCCAGCATTTT.

This CDR3 is CASSGTGGLSGELFF. The CDR3 coding sequence is TGTGCCAGTAGCGGGACAGGGGGCTTGTCCGGGGAGCTGTTTTTT. The chain carries TRBV19 and TRBJ2-2; 12 bases line up with TRBD1. This CDR3 is 15 amino acids long. The V gene's germline CDR1 is LNHDA and CDR2 SQIVND (reference sequence). The ends lost 6 bases at V and 6 bases at J; junction bases unmatched: 5. Variable domain in full (rest from reference TRBV19 and TRBJ2-2): DGGITQSPKYLFRKEGQNVTLSCEQNLNHDAMYWYRQDPGQGLRLIYYSQIVNDFQKGDIAEGYSVSREKKESFPLTVTSAQKNPTAFYLCASSGTGGLSGELFFGEGSRLTVL.

The chain is built from TRBV20-1 and TRBJ2-7, with 8 bases identical to TRBD2. V gave up 0 bases and J gave up 9 bases; unmatched junction bases: 1. The CDR3 extends over 11 amino acids. Germline V gene lookup returns CDR1 DFQATT and CDR2 SNEGSKA (reference sequence). The CDR3 region is CSARDRGGQYF. The CDR3 DNA reads TGCAGTGCTAGAGATCGGGGGGGGCAGTACTTC.

The rearrangement joins TRBV28 to TRBJ2-6; D is uncertain. Trimming left V 2 bases short and J 4 bases short, with 9 bases between. The CDR3 has 15 residues. Germline V gene lookup returns CDR1 MDHEN and CDR2 SYDVKM. For the CDR3, the DNA is TGTGCCAGCAGTTTAGGAGTCCCCGGGGCCAACGTCCTGACTTTC. This gives the protein CASSLGVPGANVLTF.

This chain joins TRBV7-3 and TRBJ2-1; possible D gene TRBD2, 6 bases. Trimming cost V 5 bases and J 0 bases, with 14 bases left between them. Germline values: CDR1 SGHTA, CDR2 FQGTGA. The CDR3 loop spans 16 amino acids. The CDR3 DNA reads TGTGCCAGCAGCCCCCTCCCCGGGAGCTCCTACAATGAGCAGTTCTTC. This codes for CASSPLPGSSYNEQFF.

This chain connects TRBV29-1 to TRBJ2-1, with no clear D. The germline V gene has CDR1 SQVTM and CDR2 ANQGSEA. The V end lost 3 bases, the J end lost 9 bases, and 9 bases lay between the germline ends. The CDR3 covers 11 residues. The CDR3 is CSVDDISEQFF. CDR3 sequence (DNA): TGCAGCGTTGATGACATCAGTGAGCAGTTCTTC.

The J gene is TRBJ1-3, the V gene TRBV14; D remains unclear. The ends were cut back, 3 bases at V and 0 bases at J, with 3 bases in the middle. Germline CDR1 is SGHDN and CDR2 is FVKESK. The CDR3 contains 13 residues. This chain's CDR3 is CASSQYSGNTIYF. The CDR3 DNA is TGTGCCAGCAGCCAGTACTCTGGAAACACCATATATTTT. The whole variable domain, filled in from reference TRBV14 and TRBJ1-3, reads EAGVTQFPSHSVIEKGQTVTLRCDPISGHDNLYWYRRVMGKEIKFLLHFVKESKQDESGMPNNRFLAERTGGTYSTLKVQPAELEDSGVYFCASSQYSGNTIYFGEGSWLTVV.

The chain combines TRBV27 with TRBJ2-7, with 7 bases identical to TRBD2. The CDR3 has 16 residues. Per the germline V gene, CDR1 is MNHEY and CDR2 is SMNVEV (reference sequence). The junction had 15 bases not matched to a gene; V was cut back by 6 bases and J by 4 bases. The CDR3 DNA is TGTGCCAGCAGCAACCCTCGGTCCTCCGGGAGGTACGAGCAGTACTTC. It codes for CASSNPRSSGRYEQYF.